This T cell receptor (beta chain) came from a study of T cells in Graves' hyperthyroidism and ophthalmopathy. Amplification of TCR beta CDR3 regions used RNA as the template. The TCR CDR3 first-round RT-PCR relied on the HTBI primer set. TCRdb reprocessed the multiplex PCR reads via MiXCR and lists one record per CDR3 protein. Of hundreds of thousands of distinct CDR3 sequences in the sample, approximately 14% are singletons; the top ten hold about 9.4%. Turning to this clonotype: Its antigen is not known.

Notes on the study in general: Most thyroid-expanded clonotypes above 0.001 were also found in blood.

The V and J ends lost 2 bases and 3 bases respectively, with 7 bases between them. The CDR3 consists of 13 residues. The germline CDR1 and CDR2 sequences are MDHEN and SYDVKM. V gene TRBV28 combines with J gene TRBJ1-2; D gene uncertain. Material: blood. This clonotype originated in a woman aged 18-29 years with Graves' hyperthyroidism. CDR3 DNA: TGTGCCAGCAGTTTAGAAAGCTACTATGGCTACACCTTC. Its protein product is CASSLESYYGYTF.